This T cell receptor beta chain was obtained from a study of blood T cell repertoires in COVID-19. Study-wide background: PBMCs, B-cell-depleted T cells, or T cells provided the cDNA or gDNA that made up the material.

The V and J ends lost 0 bases and 7 bases respectively, with 4 bases between them. CDR1 and CDR2 from the germline V gene are MNHEY and SVGAGI. The CDR3 sequence is 13 residues long. Measured with immunoSEQ multiplex PCR; TCRdb has only the in-frame clones, and not every one. The table lists some 29,000 clones, more than 70% of them singletons. V usage is TRBV6-5 and J usage is TRBJ1-6; no clear D gene. The TCR originated in a man at least 80 years old with active COVID-19. Material: peripheral blood. For the CDR3, the DNA is TGTGCCAGCAGTTACTCGCGCAATTCACCCCTCCACTTT. Its translation: CASSYSRNSPLHF.